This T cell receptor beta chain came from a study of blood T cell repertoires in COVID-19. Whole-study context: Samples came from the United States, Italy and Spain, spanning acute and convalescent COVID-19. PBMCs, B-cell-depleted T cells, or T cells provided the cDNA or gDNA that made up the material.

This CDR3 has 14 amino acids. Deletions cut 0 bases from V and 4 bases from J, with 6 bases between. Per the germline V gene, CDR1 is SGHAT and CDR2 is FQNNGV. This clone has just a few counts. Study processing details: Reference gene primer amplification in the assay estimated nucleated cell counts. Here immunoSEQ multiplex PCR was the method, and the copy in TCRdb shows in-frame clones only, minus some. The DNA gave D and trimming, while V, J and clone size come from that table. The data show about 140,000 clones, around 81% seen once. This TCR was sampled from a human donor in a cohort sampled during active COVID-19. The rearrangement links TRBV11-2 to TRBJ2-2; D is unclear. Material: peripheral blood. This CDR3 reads CASSLDTITGELFF. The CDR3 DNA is TGTGCCAGCAGCTTAGATACAATCACCGGGGAGCTGTTTTTT.